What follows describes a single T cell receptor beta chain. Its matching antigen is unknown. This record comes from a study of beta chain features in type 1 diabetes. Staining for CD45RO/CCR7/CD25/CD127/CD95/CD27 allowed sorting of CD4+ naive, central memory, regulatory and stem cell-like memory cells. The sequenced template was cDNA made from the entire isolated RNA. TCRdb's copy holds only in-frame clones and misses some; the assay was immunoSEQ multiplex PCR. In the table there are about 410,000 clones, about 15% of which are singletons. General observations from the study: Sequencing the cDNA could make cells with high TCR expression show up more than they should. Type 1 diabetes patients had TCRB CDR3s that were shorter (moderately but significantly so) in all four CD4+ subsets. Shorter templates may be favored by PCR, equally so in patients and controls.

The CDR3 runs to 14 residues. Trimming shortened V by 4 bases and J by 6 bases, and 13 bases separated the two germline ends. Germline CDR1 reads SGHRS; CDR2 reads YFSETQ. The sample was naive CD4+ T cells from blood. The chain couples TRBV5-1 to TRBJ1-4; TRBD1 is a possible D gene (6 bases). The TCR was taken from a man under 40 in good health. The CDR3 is CASSATGNHEKLFF. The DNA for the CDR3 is TGCGCCAGCAGCGCTACAGGGAACCATGAAAAACTGTTTTTT.